This T cell receptor (beta chain) came from a study of shared clonotypes between healthy human individuals. V dropped 0 bases and J dropped 1; count of bases not matched to a gene: 5. The germline gives CDR1 LGHNA, CDR2 YSLEER. The CDR3 totals 18 residues. This clone was found once. What it binds is not known. Study-level points and caveats: Non-shared clonotypes displayed generation probabilities falling below those of clonotypes present in all four donors.

Using immunoSEQ multiplex PCR, the repertoire was profiled, and TCRdb retains in-frame clones only, with some absent. This sample carries about 960,000 clones, over 75% of them seen once, and the ten largest clones take roughly 1.5%. The rearrangement links TRBV4-3 to TRBJ2-1; 11 bases match TRBD2. What was sequenced was memory CD4+ T cells sorted from blood. Documented subset: CD45RA-negative fraction. This TCR came from a man between 18 and 35 years old in good health. This CDR3 is CASSQELSGRGSYNEQFF. The CDR3, as DNA: TGCGCCAGCAGCCAAGAGCTTAGCGGGAGGGGGTCCTACAATGAGCAGTTCTTC.